This entry lists 21 T cell receptor beta chains sequenced from one sample in a study of neurological immune-mediated disorders. A single record per CDR3 protein comes from TCRdb applying MiXCR to the 5' RACE reads. This sample carries tens of thousands of distinct CDR3 sequences, over 10% of them seen once, and the ten largest clones take 1.5% to 2%. The sequencing input was PBMCs. The source of these receptors is a man aged 60 to 69 in good health.

This clonotype came up many times. The chain links TRBV5-6 to TRBJ2-7; D gene unclear. Deletions cut 3 bases from V and 5 bases from J, with 9 bases between. This CDR3 comprises 12 residues. The germline CDR1 and CDR2 sequences are SGHDT and YYEEEE. This chain's CDR3 is CASSSDSHEQYF. The CDR3 region has the DNA TGTGCCAGCAGCTCGGATTCCCACGAGCAGTACTTC. Full variable domain (outside the CDR3, taken from reference TRBV5-6 and TRBJ2-7): DAGVTQSPTHLIKTRGQQVTLRCSPKSGHDTVSWYQQALGQGPQFIFQYYEEEERQRGNFPDRFSGHQFPNYSSELNVNALLLGDSALYLCASSSDSHEQYFGPGTRLTVT.

This chain uses TRBV5-1 with TRBJ1-1; D call uncertain. Trimming pared 4 bases from V and 1 base from J, leaving 11 bases between. This CDR3 comprises 14 residues. Germline V gene lookup returns CDR1 SGHRS and CDR2 YFSETQ. The CDR3 nucleotides are TGCGCCAGCAGCCCCGGACCGGAGAACACTGAAGCTTTCTTT. It is translated as CASSPGPENTEAFF.

At least ten counts were recorded for this clonotype. The CDR3 protein is CSVGDLGEKAFF. CDR3 bases: TGCAGCGTGGGGGACCTGGGGGAAAAAGCTTTCTTT. V and J are TRBV29-1 and TRBJ1-1; weak D call: TRBD1 (5 bases). V dropped 6 bases and J dropped 9 bases, with 17 bases sitting between them. Looked up from germline, CDR1 is SQVTM and CDR2 is ANQGSEA. The CDR3 sequence is 12 residues long.

This clonotype was counted only a few times. The chain carries TRBV5-1 and TRBJ2-6, with 8 bases lining up with TRBD2. Germline V lookup: CDR1 SGHRS, CDR2 YFSETQ. V was pared by 3 bases and J by 2 bases, with 4 bases of the junction left unmatched. The CDR3 covers 16 residues. This chain's CDR3 is CASSSTSVAGANVLTF. In DNA, the CDR3 is TGCGCCAGCAGCTCGACTAGCGTGGCTGGGGCCAACGTCCTGACTTTC. The full variable domain, with the rest looked up from reference TRBV5-1 and TRBJ2-6, is KAGVTQTPRYLIKTRGQQVTLSCSPISGHRSVSWYQQTPGQGLQFLFEYFSETQRNKGNFPGRFSGRQFSNSRSEMNVSTLELGDSALYLCASSSTSVAGANVLTFGAGSRLTVL.

This clonotype has at least ten counts. The chain has TRBV19 and TRBJ2-1, with TRBD2 matching 9 bases. Germline trimming cut 1 base from V and 5 bases from J; bases unmatched to any gene: 12. This CDR3 region has 18 residues. Germline V gene data show CDR1 as LNHDA and CDR2 as SQIVND (reference sequence). This CDR3 reads CASSIGGGGASGNNEQFF. Here the CDR3 DNA reads TGTGCCAGTAGTATAGGAGGCGGGGGGGCAAGTGGGAACAATGAGCAGTTCTTC.

This clonotype was observed many times. This rearrangement joins TRBV7-2 to TRBJ1-5; D uncertain. This CDR3 is built from 14 residues. V was trimmed by 1 base and J by 7 bases, leaving 11 bases between them. Germline values: CDR1 SGHTA, CDR2 FQGNSA. The CDR3 sequence: CASSLGPQRQPQHF. The CDR3, as DNA: TGTGCCAGCAGCTTAGGGCCCCAAAGGCAGCCCCAGCATTTT. The full variable domain, in which reference TRBV7-2 and TRBJ1-5 provide the parts outside the CDR3, is GAGVSQSPSNKVTEKGKDVELRCDPISGHTALYWYRQSLGQGLEFLIYFQGNSAPDKSGLPSDRFSAERTGGSVSTLTIQRTQQEDSAVYLCASSLGPQRQPQHFGDGTRLSIL.

There are many counts of this clonotype. CDR3 protein: CASSRTGGNLKQETQYF. Written as DNA, the CDR3 is TGCGCCAGCAGCCGGACAGGGGGGAACCTAAAGCAAGAGACCCAGTACTTC. This sequence joins TRBV5-1 and TRBJ2-5; 10 nucleotides align to TRBD1. V lost 4 bases, J lost 2 bases, and 11 bases stayed unmatched. This CDR3 spans 17 amino acids. Per germline, CDR1 SGHRS and CDR2 YFSETQ.

This clonotype was seen repeatedly, ten times or more. The V call is TRBV4-3, the J call TRBJ2-1; 10 bases are shared with TRBD2. Germline V CDR1 and CDR2: LGHNA, YSLEER. The CDR3 is 17 amino acids. J lost 7 bases, V lost 4 bases, and 13 bases had no gene match. The CDR3 DNA follows: TGCGCCAGCAGCCCAAGAGGCGGGGCTAGCGGGGGAAATGAGCAGTTCTTC. Translation: CASSPRGGASGGNEQFF.

At least ten counts were recorded for this clonotype. The chain recombines TRBV4-3 with TRBJ1-4; a possible D gene is TRBD1 (6 bases). Trimming pared 0 bases from V and 7 bases from J, leaving 12 bases between. Germline CDR1 reads LGHNA; CDR2 reads YSLEER. This CDR3 comprises 15 residues. The chain's CDR3 is CASSQDGQGTEKLFF. Written as DNA, the CDR3 is TGCGCCAGCAGCCAAGATGGGCAGGGGACTGAAAAACTGTTTTTT.

This clonotype was seen many times. CDR3 region: CASSYQVNTEAFF. The CDR3 coding sequence is TGTGCCAGCAGTTACCAGGTGAACACTGAAGCTTTCTTT. This chain links TRBV6-6 with TRBJ1-1, with no clear D. From germline, CDR1 is MNHNY and CDR2 SVGAGI (reference sequence). Trimming stripped 2 bases from V and 0 bases from J, with 4 bases between. This CDR3 region has 13 residues.

Many counts were recorded for this clonotype. The chain couples TRBV12-3 or TRBV12-4 to TRBJ1-1, with D possibly TRBD1 on 5 matching bases. Trimming cost V 3 bases and J 10 bases, with 9 bases left between them. The length of the CDR3 is 11 residues. CDR3 loop: CASSLGQGAFF. Written as DNA, the CDR3 is TGTGCCAGCAGTTTGGGTCAGGGAGCTTTCTTT.

This clonotype was observed many times. The V gene is TRBV29-1, the J gene TRBJ2-3; 9 positions agree with TRBD1. Per the germline V gene, CDR1 is SQVTM and CDR2 is ANQGSEA. The J segment lost 5 bases and the V segment lost 2 bases, leaving 14 bases of the junction unmatched. CDR3 size: 17 residues. CDR3 protein: CSVENRRLQGAKDTQYF. The CDR3 DNA sequence: TGCAGCGTTGAAAATCGGCGGTTACAGGGGGCGAAAGATACGCAGTATTTT.

This clonotype was counted at least ten times. The chain employs TRBV7-2 and TRBJ1-5; 9 bases align to TRBD1. Germline V CDR1 and CDR2: SGHTA, FQGNSA. Unmatched junction bases numbered 6, after V lost 5 bases and J lost 7 bases. CDR3 length equals 14 residues. This chain's CDR3 is CASSPTGGQQPQHF. CDR3 nucleotides: TGTGCCAGCAGCCCCACAGGGGGCCAACAGCCCCAGCATTTT.

This clonotype was picked up many times. The J gene is TRBJ1-5, the V gene TRBV20-1, with D uncertain. CDR1 DFQATT and CDR2 SNEGSKA come from the germline V gene (reference sequence). This CDR3 region has 15 residues. Deletions cut 4 bases from V and 5 bases from J, with 18 bases between. DNA for the CDR3: TGCAGTGCTAACCGGTTCGGAGGTCTCGATCAGCCCCAGCATTTT. Its translation is CSANRFGGLDQPQHF.

This clonotype has a count of ten or more. The chain is built from TRBV7-9 and TRBJ2-1; D could derive from TRBD1 or TRBD2 (5 bases each). Trimming removed 5 bases from V and 9 bases from J, with 11 bases in between. CDR1 and CDR2 from the germline V gene are SEHNR and FQNEAQ (reference sequence). CDR3 length: 12 residues. CDR3 loop: CASSPGTLEQFF. The CDR3 nucleotides read TGTGCCAGCAGCCCAGGGACCCTTGAGCAGTTCTTC.

This clonotype was observed at least ten times. The chain is built from TRBV5-6 and TRBJ2-1; 7 positions agree with TRBD1. Germline CDR1 reads SGHDT; CDR2 reads YYEEEE. CDR3 size: 13 residues. V gave up 4 bases and J gave up 9 bases; unmatched junction bases: 7. CDR3 coding DNA: TGTGCCAGCAGCACGGGACAGACTGCTGAGCAGTTCTTC. Protein sequence: CASSTGQTAEQFF.

In its sample, this clonotype was seen many times. The gene calls are TRBV5-1 and TRBJ2-1; no definite D call. The germline V gene has CDR1 SGHRS and CDR2 YFSETQ. The CDR3 contains 15 residues. V dropped 0 bases and J dropped 3 bases, with 10 bases sitting between them. The CDR3 DNA reads as TGCGCCAGCAGCTTGGAGGGTGGTTTCTACAATGAGCAGTTCTTC. This gives the protein CASSLEGGFYNEQFF.

The J gene is TRBJ1-2, the V gene TRBV20-1, with D possibly matching TRBD1 (5 bases). From germline, CDR1 is DFQATT and CDR2 SNEGSKA (reference sequence). V was trimmed by 0 bases and J by 8 bases, leaving 16 bases between them. CDR3 size: 14 residues. CDR3: CSARDPIRWGGYTF. The CDR3 DNA follows: TGCAGTGCTAGAGATCCGATCAGGTGGGGGGGCTACACCTTC.

This clonotype was detected many times. V and J are TRBV5-1 and TRBJ2-2, with D possibly TRBD2 on 6 matching bases. CDR1 and CDR2 from the germline V gene are SGHRS and YFSETQ. The CDR3 is 15 residues long. V shed 2 bases and J shed 1 base, with 9 bases lying between them. DNA for the CDR3: TGCGCCAGCAGCTTTCGCGGGGAGAACACCGGGGAGCTGTTTTTT. Its translation is CASSFRGENTGELFF.

The sample holds many counts of this clonotype. The gene calls are TRBV11-3 and TRBJ2-1; D gene ambiguous. Germline CDR1 and CDR2: SGHNT and YENEEA. V gave up 4 bases and J gave up 4 bases, with 8 bases separating them. CDR3 length equals 13 residues. This CDR3 is CASSSSTYNEQFF. In nucleotides, the CDR3 is TGTGCCAGCAGCTCATCTACTTACAATGAGCAGTTCTTC.

This clonotype was seen many times. The gene calls are TRBV10-1 and TRBJ2-7; D possibly matches TRBD1 or TRBD2 (6 bases each). CDR1 and CDR2 (germline): WNHNN, SYGVQD (reference sequence). This CDR3 has 13 residues. Trimming took off 4 bases at V and 4 bases at J, with 11 bases between the two ends. CDR3 nucleotides: TGCGCCAGCAGTGCGGCGGGGACATACGAGCAGTACTTC. Protein sequence: CASSAAGTYEQYF.